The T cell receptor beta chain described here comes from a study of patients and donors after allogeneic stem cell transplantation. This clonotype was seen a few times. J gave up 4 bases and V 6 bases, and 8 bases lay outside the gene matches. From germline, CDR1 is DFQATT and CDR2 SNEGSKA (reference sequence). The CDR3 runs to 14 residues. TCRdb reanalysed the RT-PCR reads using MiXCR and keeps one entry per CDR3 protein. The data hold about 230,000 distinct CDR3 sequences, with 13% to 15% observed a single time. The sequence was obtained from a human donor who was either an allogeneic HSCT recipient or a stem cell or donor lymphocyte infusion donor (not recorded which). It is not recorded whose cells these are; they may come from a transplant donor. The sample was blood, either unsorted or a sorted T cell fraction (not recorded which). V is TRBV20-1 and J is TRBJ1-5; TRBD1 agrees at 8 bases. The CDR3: CSAETGAGNQPQHF. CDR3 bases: TGCAGTGCCGAGACAGGGGCGGGAAATCAGCCCCAGCATTTT.